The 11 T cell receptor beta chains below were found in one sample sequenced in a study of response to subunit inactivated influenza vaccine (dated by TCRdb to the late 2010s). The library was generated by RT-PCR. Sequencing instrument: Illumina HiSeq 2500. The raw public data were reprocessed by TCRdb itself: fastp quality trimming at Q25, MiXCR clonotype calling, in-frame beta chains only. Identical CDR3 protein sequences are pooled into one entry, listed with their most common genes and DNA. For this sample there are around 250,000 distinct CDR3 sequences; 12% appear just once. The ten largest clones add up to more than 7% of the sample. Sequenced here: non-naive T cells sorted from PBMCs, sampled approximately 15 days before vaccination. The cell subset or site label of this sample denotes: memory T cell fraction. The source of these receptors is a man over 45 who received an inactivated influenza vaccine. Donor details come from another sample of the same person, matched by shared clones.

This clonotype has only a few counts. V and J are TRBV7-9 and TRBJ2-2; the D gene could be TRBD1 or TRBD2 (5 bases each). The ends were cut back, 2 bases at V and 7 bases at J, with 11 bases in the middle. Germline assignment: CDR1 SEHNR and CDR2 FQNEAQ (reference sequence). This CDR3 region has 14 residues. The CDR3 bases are TGTGCCAGCAGCTTATACGGGGCGAGCGGGGAGCTGTTTTTT. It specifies CASSLYGASGELFF.

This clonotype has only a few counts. CDR3 in DNA: TGTGCCAGCAGCCAAAGTCAGTCCTCCTACGAGCAGTACTTC. As protein: CASSQSQSSYEQYF. The chain carries TRBV4-2 and TRBJ2-7; D is unresolved. The CDR3 extends over 14 amino acids. Germline V gene sequence: CDR1 LGHNA, CDR2 YNFKEQ. With 2 bases removed from V and 0 bases from J, the gap between germline ends came to 8 bases.

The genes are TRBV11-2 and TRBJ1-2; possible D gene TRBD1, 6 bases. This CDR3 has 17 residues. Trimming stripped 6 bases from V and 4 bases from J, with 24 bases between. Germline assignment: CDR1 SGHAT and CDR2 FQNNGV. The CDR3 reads CASRDIKNTGILYGYTF. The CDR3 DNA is TGTGCCAGCAGAGACATAAAAAATACAGGGATCCTCTATGGCTACACCTTC.

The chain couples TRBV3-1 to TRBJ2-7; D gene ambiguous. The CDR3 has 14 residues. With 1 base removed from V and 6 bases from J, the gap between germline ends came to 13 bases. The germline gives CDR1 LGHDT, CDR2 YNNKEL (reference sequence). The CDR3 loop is CASSQVGNSREQYF. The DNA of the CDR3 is TGTGCCAGCAGCCAAGTGGGGAATTCACGCGAGCAGTACTTC.

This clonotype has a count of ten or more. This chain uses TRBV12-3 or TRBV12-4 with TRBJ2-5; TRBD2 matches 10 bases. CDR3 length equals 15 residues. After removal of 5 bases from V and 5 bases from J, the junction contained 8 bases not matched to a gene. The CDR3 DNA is TGTGCCAGCAGTCCTCTAGCGGGAGACCCGGAGACCCAGTACTTC. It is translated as CASSPLAGDPETQYF.

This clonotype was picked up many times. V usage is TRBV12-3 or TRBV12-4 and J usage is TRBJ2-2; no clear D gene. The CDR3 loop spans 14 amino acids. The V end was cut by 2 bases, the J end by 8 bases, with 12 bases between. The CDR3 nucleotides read TGTGCCAGCAGTTTAAGTCTGTCGGCGGGGGAGCTGTTTTTT. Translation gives CASSLSLSAGELFF.

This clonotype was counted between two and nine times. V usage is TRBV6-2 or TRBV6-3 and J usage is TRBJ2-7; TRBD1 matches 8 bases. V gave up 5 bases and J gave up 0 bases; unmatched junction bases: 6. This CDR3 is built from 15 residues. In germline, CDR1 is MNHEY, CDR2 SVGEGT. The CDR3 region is CASSPGGYTSYEQYF. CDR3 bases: TGTGCCAGCAGTCCAGGGGGCTATACCTCCTACGAGCAGTACTTC.

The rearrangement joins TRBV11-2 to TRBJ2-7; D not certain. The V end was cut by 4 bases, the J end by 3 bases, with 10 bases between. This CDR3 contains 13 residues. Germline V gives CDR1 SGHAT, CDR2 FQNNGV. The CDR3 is CASSSLDGYEQYF. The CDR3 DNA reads TGTGCCAGCAGCTCCCTGGACGGCTACGAGCAGTACTTC.

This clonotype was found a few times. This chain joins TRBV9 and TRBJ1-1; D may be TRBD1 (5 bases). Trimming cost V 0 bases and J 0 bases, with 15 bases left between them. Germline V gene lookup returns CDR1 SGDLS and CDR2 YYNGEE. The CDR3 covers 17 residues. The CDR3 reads CASSVGQTPGVNTEAFF. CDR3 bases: TGTGCCAGCAGCGTAGGACAGACCCCCGGGGTGAACACTGAAGCTTTCTTT.

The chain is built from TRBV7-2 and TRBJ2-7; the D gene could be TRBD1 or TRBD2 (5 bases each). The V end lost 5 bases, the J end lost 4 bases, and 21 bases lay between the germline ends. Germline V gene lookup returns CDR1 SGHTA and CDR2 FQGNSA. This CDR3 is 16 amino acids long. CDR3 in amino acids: CASSDPGTGPAYEQYF. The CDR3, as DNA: TGTGCCAGCAGCGACCCCGGGACGGGTCCGGCGTACGAGCAGTACTTC.

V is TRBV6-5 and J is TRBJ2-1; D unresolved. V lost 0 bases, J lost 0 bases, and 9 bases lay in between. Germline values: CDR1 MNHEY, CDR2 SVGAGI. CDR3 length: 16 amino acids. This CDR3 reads CASSYSGASSYNEQFF. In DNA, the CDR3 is TGTGCCAGCAGTTACTCTGGTGCTAGCTCCTACAATGAGCAGTTCTTC.